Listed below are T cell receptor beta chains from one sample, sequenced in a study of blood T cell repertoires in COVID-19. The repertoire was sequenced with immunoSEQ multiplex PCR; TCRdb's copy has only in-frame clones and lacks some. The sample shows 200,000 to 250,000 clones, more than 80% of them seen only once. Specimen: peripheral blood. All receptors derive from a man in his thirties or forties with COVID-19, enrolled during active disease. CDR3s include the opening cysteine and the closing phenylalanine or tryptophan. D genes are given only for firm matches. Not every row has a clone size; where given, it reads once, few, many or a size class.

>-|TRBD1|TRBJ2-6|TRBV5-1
TGCGCCAGCAGCTTGGGACAGGGGGCGCCTGGGGCCAACGTCCTGACTTTC
CASSLGQGAPGANVLTF
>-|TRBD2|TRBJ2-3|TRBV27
TGTGCCAGCAGTTTATGGGGTGTAGCGGGGGGCACAGATACGCAGTATTTT
CASSLWGVAGGTDTQYF
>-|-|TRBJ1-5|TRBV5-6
TGTGCCAGCAGCTTCTCTCAGGGCAGTTATCAGCCCCAGCATTTT
CASSFSQGSYQPQHF
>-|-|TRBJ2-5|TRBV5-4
TGTGCCAGCAGCCCCTTGCCGACAGATCACCAGTACTTC
CASSPLPTDHQYF
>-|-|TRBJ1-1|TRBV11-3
TGTGCCAGCAGCTTAGATCAACAGAACACTGAAGCTTTCTTT
CASSLDQQNTEAFF
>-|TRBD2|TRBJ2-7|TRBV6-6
TGTGCCAGCAGTTCCTCGCTTAGCTTACTAGCGAACGAGCAGTACTTC
CASSSSLSLLANEQYF
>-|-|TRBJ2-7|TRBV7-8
TGTGCCAGCAGCCCTTCGGAGGGACCATATCCCTACGAGCAGTACTTC
CASSPSEGPYPYEQYF
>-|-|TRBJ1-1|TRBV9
TGTGCCAGCAGCGAACAAGTTGAAGCTTTCTTT
CASSEQVEAFF
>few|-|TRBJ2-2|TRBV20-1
TGCAGTGCTAGTTTCCAGAACACCGGGGAGCTGTTTTTT
CSASFQNTGELFF
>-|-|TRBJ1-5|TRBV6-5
TGTGCCAGCAGTACTGGACATTTCAATCAGCCCCAGCATTTT
CASSTGHFNQPQHF
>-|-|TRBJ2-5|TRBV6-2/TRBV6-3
TGTGCCAGCAGTTGGGACAAAGGAGACCAGTACTTC
CASSWDKGDQYF
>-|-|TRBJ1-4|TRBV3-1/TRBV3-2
TGTGCCAGCAGCCTATCTAATGAAAAACTGTTTTTT
CASSLSNEKLFF
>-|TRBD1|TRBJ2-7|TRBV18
TGTGCCAGCTCACCCAACCGGGACAGGGGGCTCGAGCAGTACTTC
CASSPNRDRGLEQYF
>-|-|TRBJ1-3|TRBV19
TGTGCCAGTAGTTACAGGCCTGGAAACACCATATATTTT
CASSYRPGNTIYF
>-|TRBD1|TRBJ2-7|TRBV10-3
TGTGCCATCACGGGGACAGGGGAATCGGGCGCCTACGAGCAGTACTTC
CAITGTGESGAYEQYF
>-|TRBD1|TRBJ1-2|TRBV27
TGTGCCAGCAGTTCTACAGGGGGCCGGTTGGGTGGCTACACCTTC
CASSSTGGRLGGYTF
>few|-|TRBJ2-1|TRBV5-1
TGCGCCAGCAGCAGAGCCGGGACACTCAATGAGCAGTTCTTC
CASSRAGTLNEQFF
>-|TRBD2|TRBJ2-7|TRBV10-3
TGTGCCATCAGTGGAGCGGGATACGAGCAGTACTTC
CAISGAGYEQYF
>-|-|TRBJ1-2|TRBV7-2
TGTGCCAGCAGCTTTGTTTTGGATTCTGAGGGCAGCTTCTATGGCTACACCTTC
CASSFVLDSEGSFYGYTF
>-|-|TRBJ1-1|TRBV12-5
TGTGCTAGTGGTCGTAACACTGAAGCTTTCTTT
CASGRNTEAFF
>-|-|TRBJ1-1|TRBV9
TGTGCCAGCTCACCGGGAGTGAACACTGAAGCTTTCTTT
CASSPGVNTEAFF
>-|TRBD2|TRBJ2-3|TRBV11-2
TGTGCCAGCAGCCCAGGACTAGCGGGGAGGGGGCTAGATACGCAGTATTTT
CASSPGLAGRGLDTQYF
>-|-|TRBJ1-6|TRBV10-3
TGTGCCATCAGTGGATCTTCGGACAGCAATAATTCACCCCTCCACTTT
CAISGSSDSNNSPLHF
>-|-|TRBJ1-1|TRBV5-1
TGCGCCAGCAGCCCGGGAGCCGTGAACACTGAAGCTTTCTTT
CASSPGAVNTEAFF
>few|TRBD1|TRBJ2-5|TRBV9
TGTGCCAGCAGCGTAGACAGGGGTATTCAAGAGACCCAGTACTTC
CASSVDRGIQETQYF
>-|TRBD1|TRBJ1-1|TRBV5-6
TGTGCCAGCAGCTTGCTGGGACAGCAGAACACTGAAGCTTTCTTT
CASSLLGQQNTEAFF
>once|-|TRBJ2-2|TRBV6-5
TGTGCCAGCAGTTTCGGGACTGGTAACACCGGGGAGCTGTTTTTT
CASSFGTGNTGELFF
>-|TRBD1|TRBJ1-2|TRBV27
TGTGCCAGTTCCCGGGACAGGGGTGCCTATGGCTACACCTTC
CASSRDRGAYGYTF
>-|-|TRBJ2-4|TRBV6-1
TGTGCCAGCAGTGAGGACATCCAGCTAGCCAAAAACATTCAGTACTTC
CASSEDIQLAKNIQYF
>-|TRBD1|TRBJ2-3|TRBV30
TGTGCCTGGAGTATGACAGGGGGGACAGATACGCAGTATTTT
CAWSMTGGTDTQYF
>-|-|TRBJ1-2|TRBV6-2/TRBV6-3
TGTGCCAGCAGTTACTCGCGGACAGATAACTATGGCTACACCTTC
CASSYSRTDNYGYTF
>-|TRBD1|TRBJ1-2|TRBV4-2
TGTGCCAGCACCAAACAGGGGGGCTATGGCTACACCTTC
CASTKQGGYGYTF
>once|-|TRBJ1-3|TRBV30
TGTGCCTGGCGCGGCTCTGGAAACACCATATATTTT
CAWRGSGNTIYF
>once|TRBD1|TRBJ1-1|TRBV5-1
TGCGCCAGCAGCTTGGCAGCAGGGGGCACTGAAGCTTTCTTT
CASSLAAGGTEAFF
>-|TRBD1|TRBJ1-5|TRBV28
TGTGCCAGCAGCCCTCGACAGGGTATTCAGCCCCAGCATTTT
CASSPRQGIQPQHF
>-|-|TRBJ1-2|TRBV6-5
TGTGCCAGCAGTTACACAGGAAGTGGCTACACCTTC
CASSYTGSGYTF
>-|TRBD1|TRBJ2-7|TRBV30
TGTGCCTGGAAGTCCGGGGCAGGGGGCCGGCGCGAGCAGTACTTC
CAWKSGAGGRREQYF
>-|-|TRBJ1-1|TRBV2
TGTGCCAGCGGCTCGGGGGGGGCCGCTGAAGCTTTCTTT
CASGSGGAAEAFF
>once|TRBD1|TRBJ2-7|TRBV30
TGTGCCTGGAGTGCCGGGACAGGGGGAACAAACGAGCAGTACTTC
CAWSAGTGGTNEQYF
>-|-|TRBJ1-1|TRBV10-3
TGTGCCATCAGTGAGCAGGCAGCAATGAACACTGAAGCTTTCTTT
CAISEQAAMNTEAFF
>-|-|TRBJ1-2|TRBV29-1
TGCAGCGTTGAACCCGGTGGCTATGGCTACACCTTC
CSVEPGGYGYTF
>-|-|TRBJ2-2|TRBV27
TGTGCCAGCCAGGCAGGGACGAACACCGGGGAGCTGTTTTTT
CASQAGTNTGELFF
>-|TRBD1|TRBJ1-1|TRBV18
TGTGCCAGCTCAAAGGACAGGGTATTCACTGAAGCTTTCTTT
CASSKDRVFTEAFF
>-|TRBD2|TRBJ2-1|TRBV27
TGTGCCAGCAGTATAGGCTCGACTAGCCGAGTGGTAGTTGAGCAGTTCTTC
CASSIGSTSRVVVEQFF
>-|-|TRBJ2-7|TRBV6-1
TGTGCCAGCAGTGTAAAATCGGGGGTCGGCTCCTACGAGCAGTACTTC
CASSVKSGVGSYEQYF
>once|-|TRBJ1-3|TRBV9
TGTGCCAGCAGCGTAGGTACCCTACGTACTTCTGGAAACACCATATATTTT
CASSVGTLRTSGNTIYF
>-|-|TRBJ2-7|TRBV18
TGTGCCAGCTCACCAGCCAGAGAGGGCGAGCAGTACTTC
CASSPAREGEQYF
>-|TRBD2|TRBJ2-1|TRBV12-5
TGTGCTAGTGCCCTTTCCGGGGGGGTACTTAATGAGCAGTTCTTC
CASALSGGVLNEQFF